This is a list of T cell receptor beta chains from one sample in a study of identical twins. TCRdb reanalysed the 5' RACE reads using MiXCR and keeps one entry per CDR3 protein. This sample has about 500,000 distinct CDR3 sequences, with approximately 15% found just once. This sample was also put to use in a study of yellow fever vaccine responses in identical twins.

Sequenced input: CD4+ T cells sorted from blood. The receptors here all came from a woman under 30 in good health. CDR3s include the opening cysteine and the closing phenylalanine or tryptophan. The D gene is left open where the match is weak. Only some rows state a clone size, as once, few, many or a class for expanded clones.

.	few	TRBJ2-2	TRBV5-6	TGTGCCAGCAGATTGTTAGGACTGGACACCGGGGAGCTGTTTTTT	CASRLLGLDTGELFF
.	few	TRBJ2-7	TRBV24-1	TGTGCCACCAGTGATCCGAGGGGAGACCAGCAGTACTTC	CATSDPRGDQQYF
TRBD2	many	TRBJ2-1	TRBV12-3/TRBV12-4	TGTGCCAGCAGTCCCTCTAGCGGGATCACTTCTAAGCAGTTCTTC	CASSPSSGITSKQFF
TRBD2	.	TRBJ2-3	TRBV4-1	TGCGCCAGCAGCCCCAGAAGCGGGACTAGCACAGATACGCAGTATTTT	CASSPRSGTSTDTQYF
.	many	TRBJ1-2	TRBV10-3	TGTGCCATCAGTGAGTCGGGCGGAGCTAACTATGGCTACACCTTC	CAISESGGANYGYTF
TRBD2	few	TRBJ2-1	TRBV7-2	TGTGCCAGCAGCTCTCCTAGCGGGGGGCTCTACAATGAGCAGTTCTTC	CASSSPSGGLYNEQFF
TRBD2	few	TRBJ2-5	TRBV29-1	TGCAGCGCCGCCAGGACTAGCGGCCAAAAGACCCAGTACTTC	CSAARTSGQKTQYF
.	many	TRBJ1-1	TRBV5-1	TGCGCCAGCAGCTTCCGACTGAACACTGAAGCTTTCTTT	CASSFRLNTEAFF
.	.	TRBJ2-1	TRBV6-2/TRBV6-3	TGTGCCAGCGGACCGGACGGGTACAATGAGCAGTTCTTC	CASGPDGYNEQFF
TRBD1	few	TRBJ2-7	TRBV6-1	TGTGCCATCGGGGGGACAGGGGGCATCCCCTACGAGCAGTACTTC	CAIGGTGGIPYEQYF
TRBD2	few	TRBJ2-5	TRBV9	TGTGCCAGCAGCGAGGGACTAGCAAGAGAGACCCAGTACTTC	CASSEGLARETQYF
.	.	TRBJ2-3	TRBV14	TGTGCCAGCAGCCAAGATTTGAGTACGCAGTATTTT	CASSQDLSTQYF
.	.	TRBJ2-3	TRBV7-2	TGTGCCAGCAGCCCTGGGGGGGCTCTTAGAGATACGCAGTATTTT	CASSPGGALRDTQYF
TRBD1	few	TRBJ2-2	TRBV5-1	TGCGCCAGCAGCTATTCCGGGACAGGGGTCGGGGAGCTGTTTTTT	CASSYSGTGVGELFF
TRBD2	.	TRBJ2-4	TRBV13	TGTGCCAGCAGCTATTGGGGGACTAGCTTGAACATTCAGTACTTC	CASSYWGTSLNIQYF
TRBD1	few	TRBJ2-3	TRBV6-2/TRBV6-3	TGTGCCAGCAGTGATAGGCCGGGACAGAGCACAGATACGCAGTATTTT	CASSDRPGQSTDTQYF
.	few	TRBJ1-2	TRBV19	TGTGCCAGTAGTATCGAGGGCCGTCATGGCTACACCTTC	CASSIEGRHGYTF